Listed here are 4 T cell receptor beta chains from one sample, sequenced in a study of blood T cell repertoires in COVID-19 (TCRdb year 2020). Libraries were built with the immunoSEQ multiplex PCR assay. Drawn from immuneACCESS, this table holds only the in-frame rearrangements with V and J called that TCRdb kept. Clones are partly lost; checked studies trace under half to an unresolved V gene and leave the rest unexplained. This sample holds about 270,000 clones; over 75% were observed only once. Roughly 14% of the sample belongs to the ten largest clones. The specimen was peripheral blood. Every receptor here comes from a human donor in a cohort sampled during active COVID-19.

The V call is TRBV30, the J call TRBJ2-6; weak D call: TRBD1 (7 bases). Trimming left V 7 bases short and J 0 bases short, with 16 bases between. From germline, CDR1 is GTSNPN and CDR2 SVGIG (reference sequence). This CDR3 contains 16 residues. CDR3 amino acids: CASSQGGSSGANVLTF. Written as DNA, the CDR3 is TGTGCCTCCTCGCAGGGGGGCAGCTCTGGGGCCAACGTCCTGACTTTC.

The rearrangement links TRBV18 to TRBJ2-4; the match to TRBD1 covers 9 bases. With 3 bases clipped from V and 8 bases from J, the junction kept 8 bases outside the gene matches. There are 15 residues in the CDR3. Germline CDR1 reads KGHSH; CDR2 reads LQKENI. The CDR3 here is CASSPLTGGLDIQYF. CDR3 DNA: TGTGCCAGCTCACCCCTGACAGGGGGTTTAGACATTCAGTACTTC.

This clone has more than one count but fewer than ten. V is TRBV12-5 and J is TRBJ1-5; D call uncertain. Germline V CDR1 and CDR2: LGHNT, FRNRAP. CDR3 length: 13 residues. With 6 bases removed from V and 5 bases from J, the gap between germline ends came to 11 bases. CDR3 amino acids: CASGLGPYQPQHF. The CDR3 DNA follows: TGTGCTAGTGGCCTGGGCCCATATCAGCCCCAGCATTTT.

The rearrangement uses TRBV27 and TRBJ2-1; 13 bases are a match to TRBD2. With 5 bases clipped from V and 7 bases from J, the junction kept 5 bases outside the gene matches. CDR3 length equals 15 residues. CDR1 and CDR2 (germline): MNHEY, SMNVEV (reference sequence). The CDR3 loop reads CASSPLAGGGNEQFF. CDR3 DNA sequence: TGTGCCAGCAGTCCACTAGCGGGAGGGGGGAATGAGCAGTTCTTC.